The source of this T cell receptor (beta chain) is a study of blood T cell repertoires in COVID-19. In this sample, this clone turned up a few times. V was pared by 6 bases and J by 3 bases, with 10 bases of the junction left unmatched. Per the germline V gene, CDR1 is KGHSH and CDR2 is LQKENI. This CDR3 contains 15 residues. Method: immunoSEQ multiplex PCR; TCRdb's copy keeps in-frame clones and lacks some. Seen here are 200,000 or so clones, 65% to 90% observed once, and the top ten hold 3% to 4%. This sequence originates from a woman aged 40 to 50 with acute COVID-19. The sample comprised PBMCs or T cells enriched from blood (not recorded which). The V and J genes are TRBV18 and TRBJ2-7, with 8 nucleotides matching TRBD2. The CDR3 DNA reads TGTGCCAGCTCCCGGGGAACTAGCGGTATCTACGAGCAGTACTTC. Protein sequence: CASSRGTSGIYEQYF.